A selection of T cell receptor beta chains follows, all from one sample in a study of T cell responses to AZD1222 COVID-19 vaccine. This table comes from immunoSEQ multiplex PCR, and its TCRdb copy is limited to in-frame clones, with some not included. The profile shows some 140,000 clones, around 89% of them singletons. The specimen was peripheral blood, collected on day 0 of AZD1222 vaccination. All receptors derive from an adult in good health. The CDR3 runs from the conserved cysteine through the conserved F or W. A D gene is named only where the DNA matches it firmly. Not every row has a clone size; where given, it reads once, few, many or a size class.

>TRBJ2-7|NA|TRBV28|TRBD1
TGTGCCAGCAGCCTGACAGGGCTCTACGAGCAGTACTTC
CASSLTGLYEQYF
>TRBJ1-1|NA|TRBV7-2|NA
TGTGCCAGCAGCTCGGGACACTACACTGAAGCTTTCTTT
CASSSGHYTEAFF
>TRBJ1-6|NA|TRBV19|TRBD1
TGTGCCAGTAGCCGACAGGGCAGCTCAGAGAATAATTCACCCCTCCACTTT
CASSRQGSSENNSPLHF
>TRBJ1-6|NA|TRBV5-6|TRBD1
TGTGCCAGCAGCTACCTAAGGACAGGTGAGGGTTCACCCCTCCACTTT
CASSYLRTGEGSPLHF
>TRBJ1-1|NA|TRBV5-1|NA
TGCGCCAGCAGCTTGGCGTCGGCAGAGGGCACTGAAGCTTTCTTT
CASSLASAEGTEAFF
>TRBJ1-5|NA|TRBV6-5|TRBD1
TGTGCCAGCACCCCGACAGGGGGTCAACAGCCCCAGCATTTT
CASTPTGGQQPQHF
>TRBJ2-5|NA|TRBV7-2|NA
TGTGCCAGCAGCTATCAACAGGGGACTGGGGAGACCCAGTACTTC
CASSYQQGTGETQYF
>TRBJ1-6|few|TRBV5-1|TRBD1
TGCGCCAGCAGCTTGGCAGGGGGCGGTTATTCACCCCTCCACTTT
CASSLAGGGYSPLHF
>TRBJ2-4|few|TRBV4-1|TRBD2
TGCGCCAGCAGCCAAGGCCGGCAAGTGGCTAGCGGAGGCATTCAGTACTTC
CASSQGRQVASGGIQYF
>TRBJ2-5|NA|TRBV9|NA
TGTGCCAGCAGCGTAGAGCCTATTCCAGAGACCCAGTACTTC
CASSVEPIPETQYF
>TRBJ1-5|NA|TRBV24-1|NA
TGTGCCACCAGTGACTTGGGGGAGCCCCAGCATTTT
CATSDLGEPQHF
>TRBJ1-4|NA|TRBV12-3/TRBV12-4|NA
TGTGCCAGCAGTTCTTCCACTAATGAAAAACTGTTTTTT
CASSSSTNEKLFF
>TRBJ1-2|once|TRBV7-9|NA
TGTGCCAGCAGCTTAGCAGGGGCAGGCGGCTACACCTTC
CASSLAGAGGYTF
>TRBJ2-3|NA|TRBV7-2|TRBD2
TGTGCCAGCAGCCTCGGACTAGCGGGGGATACGCAGTATTTT
CASSLGLAGDTQYF
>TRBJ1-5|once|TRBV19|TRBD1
TGTGCCAGTAGTATAGGGACAGGGGAGACGCCCCAGCATTTT
CASSIGTGETPQHF
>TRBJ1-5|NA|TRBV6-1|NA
TGTGCCAGCAGTGAAGAACGAGTAATTAAGCCCCAGCATTTT
CASSEERVIKPQHF
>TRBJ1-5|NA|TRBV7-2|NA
TGTGCCAGCAGCTTAGCACAGGGCGATCAGCCCCAGCATTTT
CASSLAQGDQPQHF
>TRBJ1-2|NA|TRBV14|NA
TGTGCCAGCAGCCTGTGGGACTTCTATGGCTACACCTTC
CASSLWDFYGYTF
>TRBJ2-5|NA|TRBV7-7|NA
TGTGCCAGCAGCCCTAGGTCCCAAGAGACCCAGTACTTC
CASSPRSQETQYF
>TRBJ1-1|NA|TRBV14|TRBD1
TGTGCCAGCAGGGGACAGGGGGCCAGCACTGAAGCTTTCTTT
CASRGQGASTEAFF
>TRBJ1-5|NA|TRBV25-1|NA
TGTGCCAGCAGTGGGGCAGTCAATCAGCCCCAGCATTTT
CASSGAVNQPQHF
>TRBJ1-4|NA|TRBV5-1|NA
TGCGCCAGCAGCTTGGGTGGGATCGCAACTAATGAAAAACTGTTTTTT
CASSLGGIATNEKLFF
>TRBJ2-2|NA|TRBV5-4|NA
TGTGCCAGCAGCTTGACTGGGGGGGCTAACACCGGGGAGCTGTTTTTT
CASSLTGGANTGELFF
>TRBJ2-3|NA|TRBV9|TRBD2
TGTGCCAGCAGCGCCCGAGGGACTAGCGGGGGGTTAGATACGCAGTATTTT
CASSARGTSGGLDTQYF
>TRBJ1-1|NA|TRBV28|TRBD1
TGTGCCAGCAGTCCGGGACAGGGGGCCTATGAAGCTTTCTTT
CASSPGQGAYEAFF
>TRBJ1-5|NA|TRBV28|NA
TGTGCCAGCAGTCCCTCCGGGAGGGACAGCAATCAGCCCCAGCATTTT
CASSPSGRDSNQPQHF
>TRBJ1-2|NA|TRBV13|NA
TGTGCCAGCAGCCTCATTGGGGGGGACTATGGCTACACCTTC
CASSLIGGDYGYTF
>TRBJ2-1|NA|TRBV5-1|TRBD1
TGCGCCAGCAGCTTGAGTACAGGGGGGGAGCAGTTCTTC
CASSLSTGGEQFF
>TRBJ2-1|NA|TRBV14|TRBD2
TGTGCCAGCAGCCGGGGCGGACTAGCGGGGGGGCTAGACAATGAGCAGTTCTTC
CASSRGGLAGGLDNEQFF
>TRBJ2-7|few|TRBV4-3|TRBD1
TGCGCCAGCAGCCAAGGGACAGGGGGCTTGTACGAGCAGTACTTC
CASSQGTGGLYEQYF
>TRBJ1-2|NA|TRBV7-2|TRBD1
TGTGCCAGCAGCTTGCAACAGGGGCGGTTGGGTGGCTACACCTTC
CASSLQQGRLGGYTF
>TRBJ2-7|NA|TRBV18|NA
TGTGCCAGCTCACCCAACCTCCACGAGCAGTACTTC
CASSPNLHEQYF
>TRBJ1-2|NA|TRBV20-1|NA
TGCAGTGCAATGGGGCCGTCCGGCTACACCTTC
CSAMGPSGYTF
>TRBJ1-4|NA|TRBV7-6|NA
TGTGCCAGCAGCTTAGAGGCAGATGCACCGGGAAAACTGTTTTTT
CASSLEADAPGKLFF
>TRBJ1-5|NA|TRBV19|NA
TGTGCCAGTACCGGGGGGCACGAAAAGCCCGTCAATCAGCCCCAGCATTTT
CASTGGHEKPVNQPQHF
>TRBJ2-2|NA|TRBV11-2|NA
TGTGCCAGCAGCTTCTCTGCGGGGGCCACCACCGGGGAGCTGTTTTTT
CASSFSAGATTGELFF
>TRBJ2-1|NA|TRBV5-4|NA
TGTGCCAGCAGCTTGGGGACTCACGTCTACAATGAGCAGTTCTTC
CASSLGTHVYNEQFF
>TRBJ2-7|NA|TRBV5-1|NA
TGCGCCAGCAGCGTCAGGGGAGCGTCCTACGAGCAGTACTTC
CASSVRGASYEQYF
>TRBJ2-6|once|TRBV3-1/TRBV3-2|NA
TGTGCCAGCAGCCAATTCCGGGGTTCTGGGGCCAACGTCCTGACTTTC
CASSQFRGSGANVLTF
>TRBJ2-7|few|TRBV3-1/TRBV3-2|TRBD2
TGTGCCAGCAGCCCCTTCCGGGGGGGCTACGAGCAGTACTTC
CASSPFRGGYEQYF
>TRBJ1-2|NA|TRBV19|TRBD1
TGTGCCAGTCGACAGGGTACGAACTATGGCTACACCTTC
CASRQGTNYGYTF
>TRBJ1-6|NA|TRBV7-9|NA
TGTGCCAGCAGCTTACAGGTTGGCTCACCCCTCCACTTT
CASSLQVGSPLHF
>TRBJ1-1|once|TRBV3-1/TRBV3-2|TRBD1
TGTGCCAGCAGCACGGGACAGCTCACTGAAGCTTTCTTT
CASSTGQLTEAFF
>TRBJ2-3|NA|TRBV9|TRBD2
TGTGCCAGCAGCGGGGCTAGCGGGGCAGTAGATACGCAGTATTTT
CASSGASGAVDTQYF
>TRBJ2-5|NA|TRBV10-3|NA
TGTGCCATCACAGGAGGTGCCGGGGAGACCCAGTACTTC
CAITGGAGETQYF
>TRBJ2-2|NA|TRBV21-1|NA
TGTGCCAGCAGCAAAAGCGACAAAAACACCGGGGAGCTGTTTTTT
CASSKSDKNTGELFF
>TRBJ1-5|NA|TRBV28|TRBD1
TGTGCCAGCAGGCCAGGGGGGAGTAGCAATCAGCCCCAGCATTTT
CASRPGGSSNQPQHF
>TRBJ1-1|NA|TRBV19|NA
TGTGCCAGTAGTCCCCAGGGAGCGGACACTGAAGCTTTCTTT
CASSPQGADTEAFF
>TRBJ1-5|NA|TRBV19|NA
TGTGCCAGTAGTATGATGGAAGTCTATAATCAGCCCCAGCATTTT
CASSMMEVYNQPQHF
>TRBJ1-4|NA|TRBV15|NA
TGTGCCACCAGCAGACACAGGGACGAAAAACTGTTTTTT
CATSRHRDEKLFF
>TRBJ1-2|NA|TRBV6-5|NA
TGTGCCAGCAGTTACTTGGGACCCGTGGGCTACACCTTC
CASSYLGPVGYTF
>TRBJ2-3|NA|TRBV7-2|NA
TGTGCCACCGTTCCCTTTCGGGGCCAAAGCCGCACAGATACGCAGTATTTT
CATVPFRGQSRTDTQYF
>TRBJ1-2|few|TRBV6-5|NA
TGTGCCAGCAGTTACGTTCCAGGAAACTATGGCTACACCTTC
CASSYVPGNYGYTF
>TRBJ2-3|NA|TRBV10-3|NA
TGTGCCATCAGTGATGGCAGGGGTAGCACAGATACGCAGTATTTT
CAISDGRGSTDTQYF